These 9 T cell receptor beta chains were sequenced from one sample in a study of identical twins. TCRdb independently ran MiXCR on the 5' RACE reads; one entry per CDR3 protein. The sample lists roughly 1,500,000 distinct CDR3 sequences; under 35% were seen once. The sample consisted of cord blood. The receptor source for this set is a newborn girl in good health.

There are a few counts of this clonotype. CDR3 amino acids: CAIRAGGEQFF. In DNA form, the CDR3 reads TGTGCCATCCGAGCGGGGGGGGAGCAGTTCTTC. V is TRBV6-6 and J is TRBJ2-1; TRBD2 matches at 10 bases. Looked up from germline, CDR1 is MNHNY and CDR2 is SVGAGI (reference sequence). With V trimmed by 10 bases and J by 10 bases, 4 bases remained unmatched. The CDR3 is 11 amino acids.

V gene TRBV10-3 combines with J gene TRBJ1-2; TRBD1 aligns across 8 bases. The germline V gene has CDR1 ENHRY and CDR2 SYGVKD. The CDR3 has 15 amino acids. J was trimmed by 2 bases and V by 0 bases; bases with no gene match: 2. The CDR3 is CAISESTGANYGYTF. In DNA, the CDR3 is TGTGCCATCAGTGAGTCGACAGGGGCAAACTATGGCTACACCTTC.

V and J are TRBV20-1 and TRBJ2-2; no firm D call. This CDR3 spans 16 amino acids. Germline V gives CDR1 DFQATT, CDR2 SNEGSKA (reference sequence). Trimming pared 3 bases from V and 4 bases from J, leaving 18 bases between. The CDR3 DNA reads TGCAGTGCTAGGAGTGATAGAATAGAGGCCACCGGGGAGCTGTTTTTT. As protein: CSARSDRIEATGELFF.

This clonotype was seen many times. The chain has TRBV29-1 and TRBJ2-3; tentatively, D is TRBD1 or TRBD2 (5 bases each). The germline V gene encodes CDR1 SQVTM and CDR2 ANQGSEA. Trimming shortened V by 4 bases and J by 1 base, and 18 bases separated the two germline ends. This CDR3 comprises 16 residues. The CDR3 reads CSVVRGGSGRTDTQYF. CDR3 coding DNA: TGCAGCGTTGTGAGGGGCGGAAGCGGACGCACAGATACGCAGTATTTT.

The sample holds one count of this clonotype. The rearrangement joins TRBV21-1 to TRBJ1-1; the table's TRBD1 call for D was not verified on the DNA. TRBV21-1 is a pseudogene locus. The CDR3 runs 15 residues. The CDR3 nucleotides read TGTGCCAGCAGCATTTGCAGGGGGCGGGGAACTGAAGCTTTCTTT. This codes for CASSICRGRGTEAFF.

The chain couples TRBV29-1 to TRBJ2-4, with D tentatively TRBD2 (6 bases). CDR1 and CDR2 from the germline V gene are SQVTM and ANQGSEA. Trimming left V 6 bases short and J 13 bases short, with 31 bases between. The CDR3 sequence is 16 residues long. Here the CDR3 reads CSVRIGWRAPYNEQYF. Written as DNA, the CDR3 is TGCAGCGTCCGGATTGGTTGGAGGGCCCCCTACAATGAGCAGTACTTC. The full variable domain, with the rest looked up from reference TRBV29-1 and TRBJ2-4, is SAVISQKPSRDICQRGTSLTIQCQVDSQVTMMFWYRQQPGQSLTLIATANQGSEATYESGFVIDKFPISRPNLTFSTLTVSNMSPEDSSIYLCSVRIGWRAPYNEQYFGAGTRLSVL.

This clonotype showed up just a few times. The rearrangement links TRBV4-1 to TRBJ1-2; D is unclear. Germline CDR1 and CDR2: MGHRA and YSYEKL. CDR3 length equals 14 residues. Trimming cost V 5 bases and J 4 bases, with 14 bases left between them. Here the CDR3 DNA reads TGCGCCAGCAGCTGGTGGGTGTCGGGCTATGGCTACACCTTC. This sequence encodes CASSWWVSGYGYTF.

This clonotype occurred once. The junction does not match germline at one end; this may be a read error. The CDR3 is CATSDLTSGSFYEQFF. The CDR3 nucleotides read TGTGCCACCAGTGACCTCACTAGCGGGAGCTTCTATGAGCAGTTCTTC. The genes are TRBV12-3 or TRBV12-4 and TRBJ2-1; 11 bases are shared with TRBD2. This CDR3 comprises 16 residues.

This clonotype was counted ten times or more. The chain links TRBV12-3 or TRBV12-4 to TRBJ2-3; tentatively, D is TRBD1 or TRBD2 (5 bases each). The CDR3 length is 14 residues. The V end was cut by 3 bases, the J end by 2 bases, with 9 bases between. This CDR3 is CASSFRDPTDTQYF. In DNA, the CDR3 is TGTGCCAGCAGTTTCCGGGACCCCACAGATACGCAGTATTTT.